The 27 T cell receptor beta chains below come from one sample, sequenced in a study of T cell responses to AZD1222 COVID-19 vaccine. The method was immunoSEQ multiplex PCR; TCRdb's version includes in-frame clones alone and lacks a portion of them. The data contain around 110,000 clones, 92% of them singletons. The starting material was peripheral blood, obtained 28 days after the second AZD1222 dose. The receptors were gathered from an adult who received the AZD1222 COVID-19 vaccine.

The rearrangement uses TRBV6-5 and TRBJ1-1; 7 bases line up with TRBD1. J gave up 0 bases and V 6 bases, and 4 bases lay outside the gene matches. Germline lookup yields CDR1 MNHEY and CDR2 SVGAGI. The CDR3 consists of 14 residues. The CDR3 nucleotides read TGTGCCAGCAGCCCGACAGGGCTGAACACTGAAGCTTTCTTT. This translates into CASSPTGLNTEAFF.

This clone has just one count. The chain couples TRBV15 to TRBJ2-7; a possible D gene is TRBD1 (6 bases). This CDR3 is built from 15 residues. The V end lost 0 bases, the J end lost 2 bases, and 11 bases lay between the germline ends. Germline V gene data show CDR1 as LNHNV and CDR2 as YYDKDF (reference sequence). The CDR3 reads CATSRDGGGTYEQYF. The DNA for the CDR3 is TGTGCCACCAGCAGAGATGGGGGCGGTACCTACGAGCAGTACTTC.

The V and J genes are TRBV30 and TRBJ2-7; 10 nucleotides match TRBD2. In germline, CDR1 is GTSNPN, CDR2 SVGIG (reference sequence). With 3 bases clipped from V and 2 bases from J, the junction kept 7 bases outside the gene matches. CDR3 length equals 15 residues. The DNA of the CDR3 is TGTGCCTGGAGAGCCGGGACTAGCGAGCCCTACGAGCAGTACTTC. Translated: CAWRAGTSEPYEQYF.

The count of this clone is one. This chain joins TRBV6-2 or TRBV6-3 and TRBJ2-7; D not resolved. V lost 4 bases and J 0 bases, leaving 7 bases between the germline ends. Germline-derived CDR1 and CDR2 are MNHEY and SVGEGT. The CDR3 consists of 13 residues. CDR3 coding DNA: TGTGCCAGCAGTTCGGCACCCTCCTACGAGCAGTACTTC. It translates to CASSSAPSYEQYF.

The chain carries TRBV27 and TRBJ2-1, with a possible D match to TRBD2 (5 bases). The germline V and J ends were trimmed by 2 bases and 4 bases, with 9 bases remaining between them. This CDR3 contains 14 residues. Germline V lookup: CDR1 MNHEY, CDR2 SMNVEV (reference sequence). CDR3 DNA: TGTGCCAGCAGTTTACTAGCAGCGTACAATGAGCAGTTCTTC. Its translation: CASSLLAAYNEQFF.

The chain is built from TRBV2 and TRBJ1-3, with D maybe TRBD1 (6 bases). The CDR3 consists of 14 residues. V was trimmed by 4 bases and J by 0 bases, leaving 7 bases between them. CDR1 and CDR2 from the germline V gene are SNHLY and FYNNEI. DNA of the CDR3: TGTGCCAGCAGTGGGACAGACTCTGGAAACACCATATATTTT. The encoded protein is CASSGTDSGNTIYF.

The V and J genes are TRBV10-3 and TRBJ2-5; a possible D gene is TRBD2 (6 bases). Germline V gene lookup returns CDR1 ENHRY and CDR2 SYGVKD. Trimming took 9 bases from V and 5 from J, leaving 19 bases between them. CDR3 length equals 14 residues. CDR3 region: CAIAQEGYRETQYF. The CDR3 DNA reads as TGTGCCATTGCGCAGGAGGGATATAGGGAGACCCAGTACTTC.

The chain combines TRBV18 with TRBJ2-3, with 8 bases aligning to TRBD1. Germline lookup yields CDR1 KGHSH and CDR2 LQKENI. This CDR3 region has 14 residues. Germline trimming cut 5 bases from V and 6 bases from J; bases unmatched to any gene: 7. The CDR3 protein is CASSSRTGMDTQYF. The CDR3 coding sequence is TGTGCCAGCTCATCTAGGACAGGGATGGATACGCAGTATTTT.

V usage is TRBV28 and J usage is TRBJ1-4, with 12 bases lining up with TRBD1. CDR1 MDHEN and CDR2 SYDVKM come from the germline V gene. The CDR3 extends over 13 amino acids. With V trimmed by 2 bases and J by 14 bases, 3 bases remained unmatched. This CDR3 is CASSLGTGGDLFF. CDR3 nucleotide sequence: TGTGCCAGCAGTTTAGGGACAGGGGGCGATCTGTTTTTT.

The rearrangement links TRBV28 to TRBJ1-2, with 8 bases fitting TRBD1. The CDR3 has 14 residues. From germline, CDR1 is MDHEN and CDR2 SYDVKM. The V gene end was trimmed by 2 bases and the J gene end by 3 bases; junction bases not matched to a gene: 2. CDR3 in DNA: TGTGCCAGCAGTTTACCGACAGGGGACTATGGCTACACCTTC. Translating it yields CASSLPTGDYGYTF.

This clone is a singleton in its sample. This chain joins TRBV5-6 and TRBJ2-5; D may match TRBD1 or TRBD2 (5 bases each). Germline CDR1 and CDR2: SGHDT and YYEEEE. The CDR3 runs to 14 residues. Trimming took off 4 bases at V and 2 bases at J, with 12 bases between the two ends. The CDR3 coding sequence is TGTGCCAGCAGCCTTATGGGGACGCAAGAGACCCAGTACTTC. This gives the protein CASSLMGTQETQYF.

The chain joins TRBV5-1 to TRBJ2-5, with 9 bases identical to TRBD1. This CDR3 contains 15 residues. Per the germline V gene, CDR1 is SGHRS and CDR2 is YFSETQ. The V gene end was trimmed by 4 bases and the J gene end by 2 bases; junction bases not matched to a gene: 6. The CDR3 is CASSSGQGPQETQYF. CDR3 nucleotides: TGCGCCAGCAGCAGCGGACAGGGGCCTCAAGAGACCCAGTACTTC.

The V gene is TRBV28, the J gene TRBJ1-5; D might be TRBD1 (5 bases). Looked up from germline, CDR1 is MDHEN and CDR2 is SYDVKM. The CDR3 length is 13 residues. Deletions cut 11 bases from V and 5 bases from J, with 16 bases between. The DNA for the CDR3 is TGTGCCTCCGGGGGTCAGTGGTATCAGCCCCAGCATTTT. This codes for CASGGQWYQPQHF.

The chain employs TRBV7-8 and TRBJ2-7, with TRBD2 matching 9 bases. The germline V gene encodes CDR1 SGHVS and CDR2 FQNEAQ. This CDR3 spans 14 amino acids. The V and J ends lost 4 bases and 2 bases, in that order; junction bases with no gene match: 3. CDR3 sequence reads: CASSSTSGAYEQYF. The CDR3 DNA follows: TGTGCCAGCAGCTCGACTAGCGGAGCCTACGAGCAGTACTTC.

In this sample, this clone turned up once. The V call is TRBV7-9, the J call TRBJ2-5; 10 nucleotides agree with TRBD1. V was clipped by 3 bases and J by 7 bases; unmatched bases: 14. CDR3 length: 17 amino acids. CDR1 and CDR2 (germline): SEHNR, FQNEAQ (reference sequence). The CDR3 here is CASSFPGTGAPGGTQYF. Written as DNA, the CDR3 is TGTGCCAGCAGCTTCCCCGGGACAGGGGCTCCGGGGGGGACCCAGTACTTC.

V gene TRBV10-3 combines with J gene TRBJ1-4, with 8 bases identical to TRBD1. Germline V gene sequence: CDR1 ENHRY, CDR2 SYGVKD. The CDR3 is made up of 20 amino acids. V dropped 0 bases and J dropped 0; count of bases not matched to a gene: 12. The CDR3: CAISESVLGTGRATNEKLFF. CDR3 bases: TGTGCCATCAGTGAGTCGGTGCTCGGGACAGGTCGTGCAACTAATGAAAAACTGTTTTTT.

This clone was seen just once. J is TRBJ1-1 and V is TRBV28; a possible D gene is TRBD1 (5 bases). V was clipped by 2 bases and J by 3 bases, with 10 bases between them. CDR3 length: 14 residues. CDR1 MDHEN and CDR2 SYDVKM come from the germline V gene. CDR3 protein: CASSLGGDDTEAFF. CDR3 coding DNA: TGTGCCAGCAGTTTAGGGGGGGATGACACTGAAGCTTTCTTT.

This chain connects TRBV28 to TRBJ1-5, with TRBD1 identical over 8 bases. The CDR3 runs 17 residues. Unmatched junction bases numbered 12, after V lost 8 bases and J lost 0 bases. Germline-derived CDR1 and CDR2 are MDHEN and SYDVKM. CDR3 protein: CASGTDRVPDSNQPQHF. The CDR3 DNA reads TGTGCCAGCGGCACGGACAGGGTGCCTGATAGCAATCAGCCCCAGCATTTT.

J is TRBJ1-4 and V is TRBV10-3, with D tentatively TRBD1 (5 bases). The V gene's germline CDR1 is ENHRY and CDR2 SYGVKD. V lost 10 bases, J lost 7 bases, and 16 bases lay in between. This CDR3 region has 13 residues. CDR3 nucleotides: TGTGCCACCTTGGGGAATCAGGGTGAAAAACTGTTTTTT. Its protein product is CATLGNQGEKLFF.

The V call is TRBV13, the J call TRBJ1-3; no firm D call. Deletions cut 2 bases from V and 4 bases from J, with 6 bases between. CDR3 length: 13 amino acids. Germline V gives CDR1 PRHDT, CDR2 FYEKMQ (reference sequence). The DNA of the CDR3 is TGTGCCAGCAGCTTAAAGGCAGGAAACACCATATATTTT. The encoded protein is CASSLKAGNTIYF.

The chain recombines TRBV7-9 with TRBJ1-4; no clear D. The CDR3 sequence is 15 residues long. Trimming cost V 5 bases and J 0 bases, with 10 bases left between them. CDR1 SEHNR and CDR2 FQNEAQ come from the germline V gene (reference sequence). CDR3 loop: CASSQGGPTNEKLFF. CDR3 nucleotides: TGTGCCAGCAGCCAAGGTGGACCAACTAATGAAAAACTGTTTTTT.

The chain is built from TRBV9 and TRBJ2-2, with a possible D match to TRBD1 (5 bases). Germline assignment: CDR1 SGDLS and CDR2 YYNGEE. Trimming cost V 2 bases and J 4 bases, with 9 bases left between them. The CDR3 covers 14 residues. In DNA, the CDR3 is TGTGCCAGCAGCGTTTTCCAGGGCACCGGGGAGCTGTTTTTT. Encoded protein: CASSVFQGTGELFF.

The rearrangement joins TRBV3-1 (or the pseudogene TRBV3-2) to TRBJ2-4; 10 positions match TRBD2. CDR3 length equals 13 residues. The V gene's germline CDR1 is LGHDT and CDR2 YNNKEL (reference sequence). Germline trimming cut 5 bases from V and 16 bases from J; bases unmatched to any gene: 11. The chain's CDR3 is CASSYTPGTSVYF. In DNA form, the CDR3 reads TGTGCCAGCAGCTACACCCCCGGGACTAGCGTATACTTC.

The rearrangement joins TRBV11-2 to TRBJ2-1; D perhaps matches TRBD2 (5 bases). Trimming pared 3 bases from V and 10 bases from J, leaving 13 bases between. CDR1 and CDR2 from the germline V gene are SGHAT and FQNNGV. The CDR3 sequence is 13 residues long. CDR3 DNA sequence: TGTGCCAGCAGCTTTAGAGTTCGAGGGGAGCAGTTCTTC. This gives the protein CASSFRVRGEQFF.

J is TRBJ1-2 and V is TRBV28; no firm D call. Looked up from germline, CDR1 is MDHEN and CDR2 is SYDVKM. The CDR3 covers 13 residues. V was clipped by 2 bases and J by 5 bases, with 9 bases between them. CDR3 sequence reads: CASSLSLPYGYTF. Written as DNA, the CDR3 is TGTGCCAGCAGTTTAAGTCTCCCATATGGCTACACCTTC.

This clone has only one observation. The chain combines TRBV11-3 with TRBJ2-7, with a weak D call TRBD1 (5 bases). Germline V gene lookup returns CDR1 SGHNT and CDR2 YENEEA. The V end lost 2 bases, the J end lost 4 bases, and 15 bases lay between the germline ends. The CDR3 is 15 amino acids. The CDR3 reads CASSLKGAPLYEQYF. CDR3 sequence (DNA): TGTGCCAGCAGCTTAAAAGGGGCTCCGCTTTACGAGCAGTACTTC.

The sample holds one count of this clone. The chain links TRBV28 to TRBJ1-2; perhaps TRBD1 as D (5 bases). The CDR3 is 15 residues long. Per the germline V gene, CDR1 is MDHEN and CDR2 is SYDVKM. V was clipped by 7 bases and J by 2 bases, with 17 bases between them. DNA for the CDR3: TGTGCCAGCACAGCGCTGACAGAGCTAAACTATGGCTACACCTTC. Translation gives CASTALTELNYGYTF.